The sequence of this T cell receptor (beta chain) was determined in a study of cytomegalovirus exposure and HLA in healthy donors. Study-level points and caveats: Later analysis demonstrated an association between a missense DCLRE1C variant and TCR beta V- and J-gene trimming. With further analysis later on, most CMV-associated TCR beta chains appeared HLA-restricted. Three CMV-associated chains proved CMV antigen-specific in vitro. For most TCR sequences rarity was the rule, although some public TCRs occurred in many donors.

The PCR used 60 Vbeta and 13 Jbeta primers. Produced via immunoSEQ multiplex PCR; TCRdb's table is partial and in-frame only. In all, the sample yields 220,000 or so clones. After removal of 9 bases from V and 2 bases from J, the junction contained 7 bases not matched to a gene. This CDR3 region has 15 residues. From germline, CDR1 is SGHVS and CDR2 FQNEAQ. With respect to this clone: As yet, its antigen is unknown.

The V and J genes are TRBV7-8 and TRBJ2-2; 9 positions match TRBD2. The sequenced material came from PBMCs. This clonotype was sampled from a girl aged 2 to 9 in good health and CMV-seropositive. CDR3 coding DNA: TGTGCCAGTTTTGGACTAGCGAGTAACACCGGGGAGCTGTTTTTT. Translation gives CASFGLASNTGELFF.